The 10 T cell receptor beta chains listed next were all sequenced from one sample in a study of human T cells and chemical hapten exposure. TCRdb called the RACE reads again in MiXCR, with one record for every CDR3 protein. Among roughly 120,000 distinct CDR3 sequences listed, around 8.2% were seen once. The sample's time point: healthy volunteer bleed at 2 weeks. Total RNA was isolated from unfractionated whole blood. The sample comprised whole blood. These receptors were taken from a male donor in good health. Some clones in this sample may be carry-over from other donors' samples.

This clonotype occurred a few times. The V gene is TRBV11-2, the J gene TRBJ2-3; TRBD2 aligns across 7 bases. Germline V gene data show CDR1 as SGHAT and CDR2 as FQNNGV. This CDR3 is 13 amino acids long. J was trimmed by 6 bases and V by 5 bases; bases with no gene match: 5. CDR3 sequence: CASSPGGGDTQYF. CDR3 coding DNA: TGTGCCAGCAGCCCCGGGGGAGGGGATACGCAGTATTTT.

This clonotype was recorded at least ten times. The chain has TRBV18 and TRBJ2-3; no clear D gene. Germline CDR1 and CDR2: KGHSH and LQKENI. The CDR3 has 15 residues. V was trimmed by 2 bases and J by 4 bases, leaving 13 bases between them. The CDR3 DNA sequence: TGTGCCAGCTCACCATCTTCGGGTATCGCAGATACGCAGTATTTT. Protein product: CASSPSSGIADTQYF.

This clonotype was found many times. The chain links TRBV10-2 to TRBJ2-5, with D tentatively TRBD2 (6 bases). Trimming pared 7 bases from V and 5 bases from J, leaving 14 bases between. Germline CDR1 is WSHSY and CDR2 is SAAADI. The CDR3 spans 13 residues. The CDR3 DNA is TGCGCCAGCAAAGGCCGGGGGTTGGAGACCCAGTACTTC. Protein product: CASKGRGLETQYF.

This clonotype came up a few times. V and J are TRBV10-3 and TRBJ1-3; 8 nucleotides agree with TRBD1. The CDR3 totals 17 residues. Trimming took 0 bases from V and 0 from J; bases not matched to a gene: 4. Germline V gene lookup returns CDR1 ENHRY and CDR2 SYGVKD. The CDR3: CAISESTGANSGNTIYF. The CDR3 nucleotides read TGTGCCATCAGTGAGTCGACAGGGGCTAACTCTGGAAACACCATATATTTT.

This clonotype was recorded at least ten times. This chain links TRBV10-1 with TRBJ2-1, with 8 bases matching TRBD2. The CDR3 sequence is 14 residues long. CDR1 is WNHNN and CDR2 is SYGVQD in the germline V gene (reference sequence). Losses at the gene ends were 4 bases for V and 6 bases for J; bases not matched to a gene: 5. CDR3 sequence (DNA): TGCGCCAGCAGTGGTGCGGGAGGTCCCAATGAGCAGTTCTTC. This translates into CASSGAGGPNEQFF.

The sample holds a few counts of this clonotype. The chain couples TRBV5-1 to TRBJ1-4; TRBD1 is a possible D gene (5 bases). V was cut by 3 bases and J by 11 bases, with 20 bases left in between. The CDR3 sequence is 15 residues long. CDR1 and CDR2 (germline): SGHRS, YFSETQ. The DNA of the CDR3 is TGCGCCAGCAGCTCCCGAAGGGGCGGGCAGTGGAAACTGTTTTTT. Encoded protein: CASSSRRGGQWKLFF.

This clonotype has at least ten counts. The chain combines TRBV12-5 with TRBJ1-1; D is undetermined. Trimming cost V 3 bases and J 6 bases, with 11 bases left between them. The CDR3 runs to 13 residues. Germline values: CDR1 LGHNT, CDR2 FRNRAP. CDR3 loop: CASGFGLTAEAFF. CDR3 nucleotide sequence: TGTGCTAGTGGTTTCGGGCTTACGGCTGAAGCTTTCTTT.

This clonotype has at least ten counts. The gene calls are TRBV27 and TRBJ2-1, with D uncertain. The CDR3 runs to 15 residues. Germline-derived CDR1 and CDR2 are MNHEY and SMNVEV (reference sequence). V shed 5 bases and J shed 7 bases, with 18 bases lying between them. In DNA form, the CDR3 reads TGTGCCAGCAGTGTCGGTCTTAACGGAGTAAATGAGCAGTTCTTC. Translation gives CASSVGLNGVNEQFF.

The sample holds a few counts of this clonotype. This chain joins TRBV3-1 and TRBJ2-7; D might be TRBD1 (6 bases). The CDR3 loop spans 15 amino acids. Germline V gene sequence: CDR1 LGHDT, CDR2 YNNKEL (reference sequence). Trimming took 1 base from V and 4 from J, leaving 14 bases between them. CDR3: CASSQGTLQGYEQYF. For the CDR3, the DNA is TGTGCCAGCAGCCAAGGGACCCTACAGGGTTACGAGCAGTACTTC.

The rearrangement uses TRBV7-9 and TRBJ1-5; the D is unclear. The CDR3 length is 17 residues. Germline lookup yields CDR1 SEHNR and CDR2 FQNEAQ (reference sequence). Trimming shortened V by 0 bases and J by 4 bases, and 16 bases separated the two germline ends. CDR3 region: CASSLATGLGSNQPQHF. For the CDR3, the DNA is TGTGCCAGCAGCTTAGCGACGGGATTGGGGAGTAATCAGCCCCAGCATTTT. Full variable domain (rest looked up from reference TRBV7-9 and TRBJ1-5): DTGVSQNPRHKITKRGQNVTFRCDPISEHNRLYWYRQTLGQGPEFLTYFQNEAQLEKSRLLSDRFSAERPKGSFSTLEIQRTEQGDSAMYLCASSLATGLGSNQPQHFGDGTRLSIL.